The present entry profiles one T cell receptor (beta chain) with its context. The antigen is undetermined. These data are taken from a study of cytomegalovirus exposure and HLA in healthy donors. Study overall: Most genotyped donors, 81% of around 370, had Caucasian-associated genetic ancestry.

Findings and caveats of the study: According to an earlier analysis, most TCR beta V segments yielded productive rearrangements about 90% or about 30% of the time. When a later analysis was performed, an Asian-associated ancestry cluster reportedly had fewer N-insertions than the roughly 640-donor mean. Immune exposure data for these donors was limited to CMV serostatus.

13 Jbeta primers and 60 Vbeta primers were used for the PCR. Assay: immunoSEQ multiplex PCR; the TCRdb copy retains only in-frame clones and omits some. There are some 140,000 clones in the sample; approximately 75% occur only once, and approximately 4.2% lies in the top ten. The V gene's germline CDR1 is MNHEY and CDR2 SVGAGI. The CDR3 is made up of 15 amino acids. V was cut by 3 bases and J by 3 bases, with 15 bases left in between. The sequence was obtained from a man in his fifties in good health and CMV-seropositive. The sequencing input was PBMCs. The chain combines TRBV6-5 with TRBJ2-7; D possibly corresponds to TRBD2 (6 bases). In DNA, the CDR3 is TGTGCCAGCAGTTATTCTCCCGGGGGAGGCTACGAGCAGTACTTC. Protein: CASSYSPGGGYEQYF.